The source of this TCR beta chain is a study of T cell repertoires in ileal Crohn's disease. This table comes from immunoSEQ multiplex PCR, and its TCRdb copy is limited to in-frame clones, with some not included. The sample lists 13,000 to 15,000 clones, 75% to 85% seen once, with approximately 17% in the top ten. The CDR3 runs to 13 residues. The germline V gene encodes CDR1 SGHAT and CDR2 FQNNGV. V trimming: 5 bases; J trimming: 3 bases; junction bases outside the gene matches: 2. The receptor was derived from an adult with Crohn's disease. The rearrangement links TRBV11-2 to TRBJ1-2; TRBD1 aligns across 8 bases. Source material: ileal tissue. CDR3 nucleotides: TGTGCCAGCAGCCTGGGACAGGACTATGGCTACACCTTC. This encodes CASSLGQDYGYTF.